The 17 T cell receptor beta chains below all came from one sample that was sequenced in a study of blood T cell repertoires in COVID-19. The data were produced by immunoSEQ multiplex PCR, yet TCRdb's version contains in-frame clones alone and is incomplete. Altogether under 200,000 clones are present, around 90% being singletons, with the ten largest covering 0.5% to 0.55%. Material for sequencing was peripheral blood. The receptors shown here come from a man aged 50-59 years with acute or convalescent COVID-19.

The genes are TRBV7-2 and TRBJ2-3; TRBD1 matches 10 bases. Germline V gene sequence: CDR1 SGHTA, CDR2 FQGNSA. The CDR3 loop spans 16 amino acids. V shed 1 base, J shed 3 bases, and the junction held 4 bases outside the gene matches. The CDR3 is CASSLDDRGLTDTQYF. The CDR3 DNA reads TGTGCCAGCAGCTTAGATGACAGGGGGCTAACAGATACGCAGTATTTT.

The chain has TRBV6-1 and TRBJ2-7; D is undetermined. Looked up from germline, CDR1 is MNHNS and CDR2 is SASEGT. This CDR3 comprises 15 residues. Trimming took off 1 base at V and 4 bases at J, with 14 bases between the two ends. DNA for the CDR3: TGTGCCAGCAGTGAAGACACTCGGAACAGTTACGAGCAGTACGTC. Its translation is CASSEDTRNSYEQYV.

The chain uses TRBV7-2 and TRBJ2-1; perhaps TRBD2 as D (7 bases). From germline, CDR1 is SGHTA and CDR2 FQGNSA. The CDR3 totals 16 residues. The V gene lost 0 bases and the J gene lost 7 bases, with 16 bases spanning the gap. For the CDR3, the DNA is TGTGCCAGCAGCTTAGCAGGGGGGGCTGGTATGAATGAGCAGTTCTTC. It codes for CASSLAGGAGMNEQFF.

This chain links TRBV5-1 with TRBJ2-1; TRBD2 is a possible D gene (5 bases). Trimming took 1 base from V and 2 from J, leaving 13 bases between them. There are 16 residues in the CDR3. Germline V gene data show CDR1 as SGHRS and CDR2 as YFSETQ. This CDR3 is CASSLTRSLTYNEQFF. CDR3 in DNA: TGCGCCAGCAGCTTGACTAGGAGTCTCACCTACAATGAGCAGTTCTTC.

The chain joins TRBV9 to TRBJ1-4; D unclear. This CDR3 contains 15 residues. Trimming took 4 bases from V and 6 from J, leaving 16 bases between them. Germline CDR1 is SGDLS and CDR2 is YYNGEE. CDR3 DNA: TGTGCCAGCAGCACTAGGCCCGGGTATGATGAAAAACTGTTTTTT. As protein: CASSTRPGYDEKLFF.

The chain recombines TRBV30 with TRBJ1-5, with TRBD1 matching 8 bases. V was pared by 2 bases and J by 0 bases, with 3 bases of the junction left unmatched. The CDR3 has 15 residues. Germline V gives CDR1 GTSNPN, CDR2 SVGIG (reference sequence). CDR3 residues: CAWSQGQGSNQPQHF. CDR3 nucleotides: TGTGCCTGGAGTCAAGGACAGGGTAGCAATCAGCCCCAGCATTTT. Variable domain in full (rest from reference TRBV30 and TRBJ1-5): SQTIHQWPATLVQPVGSPLSLECTVEGTSNPNLYWYRQAAGRGLQLLFYSVGIGQISSEVPQNLSASRPQDRQFILSSKKLLLSDSGFYLCAWSQGQGSNQPQHFGDGTRLSIL.

The chain combines TRBV3-1 (or the pseudogene TRBV3-2) with TRBJ2-5; tentatively, D is TRBD1 (6 bases). From germline, CDR1 is LGHDT and CDR2 YNNKEL (reference sequence). The V gene lost 1 base and the J gene lost 6 bases, with 12 bases spanning the gap. The CDR3 is 14 residues long. CDR3 sequence reads: CASSQAGGGKTQYF. In DNA, the CDR3 is TGTGCCAGCAGCCAAGCTGGGGGCGGAAAGACCCAGTACTTC.

V and J are TRBV27 and TRBJ1-5; maybe TRBD1 (5 bases). The CDR3 is made up of 15 amino acids. The germline gives CDR1 MNHEY, CDR2 SMNVEV (reference sequence). The V end lost 0 bases, the J end lost 4 bases, and 10 bases lay between the germline ends. CDR3 sequence reads: CASSLSFQGNQPQHF. The DNA for the CDR3 is TGTGCCAGCAGTTTATCGTTTCAGGGAAATCAGCCCCAGCATTTT.

CDR3 nucleotides: TGTGCCAGCAGTACAACGCGAGGTGGGGAGCAGTACTTC. It encodes CASSTTRGGEQYF. The chain couples TRBV2 to TRBJ2-7; D is uncertain. The CDR3 contains 13 residues. Germline CDR1 reads SNHLY; CDR2 reads FYNNEI. The ends were cut back, 5 bases at V and 7 bases at J, with 15 bases in the middle.

The table lists this clone with a count of one. The genes are TRBV21-1 and TRBJ2-7; the table's TRBD2 call for D was not verified on the DNA. TRBV21-1 is listed as a pseudogene. CDR3 size: 16 residues. The DNA of the CDR3 is TGTGCCAGCCCGAGAAGGGGACTAGCGGGAACCTACGAGCAGTACTTC. Protein sequence: CASPRRGLAGTYEQYF.

This chain links TRBV10-1 with TRBJ1-5; TRBD1 might be the D (5 bases). Germline CDR1 reads WNHNN; CDR2 reads SYGVQD (reference sequence). Trimming shortened V by 9 bases and J by 0 bases, and 15 bases separated the two germline ends. This CDR3 has 15 amino acids. CDR3 in amino acids: CARREGPYSNQPQHF. Here the CDR3 DNA reads TGCGCCAGGCGGGAGGGGCCTTATAGCAATCAGCCCCAGCATTTT.

The rearrangement links TRBV5-8 to TRBJ2-7, with TRBD2 as a possible D gene (6 bases). In germline, CDR1 is SGHTS, CDR2 YDEGEE. The CDR3 has 13 residues. Trimming took 4 bases from V and 3 from J, leaving 11 bases between them. The CDR3 loop reads CASSLKGGYEQYV. Written as DNA, the CDR3 is TGTGCCAGCAGCCTTAAGGGAGGCTACGAGCAGTACGTC.

The chain is built from TRBV5-6 and TRBJ2-7; D is possibly TRBD2 (7 bases). Trimming left V 4 bases short and J 6 bases short, with 17 bases between. Germline loops: CDR1 SGHDT, CDR2 YYEEEE. CDR3 length: 14 residues. The CDR3 is CASSIRGGSGEQYF. In DNA, the CDR3 is TGTGCCAGCAGCATAAGGGGGGGCTCAGGCGAGCAGTACTTC.

The V gene is TRBV23-1, the J gene TRBJ1-5; the D is unclear. TRBV23-1 is marked as an open reading frame, function uncertain. The CDR3 extends over 16 amino acids. The ends were cut back, 6 bases at V and 4 bases at J, with 19 bases in the middle. This chain's CDR3 is CASRFPRGGLNQPQHF. CDR3 DNA sequence: TGCGCCAGCAGATTCCCCCGGGGAGGGCTAAATCAGCCCCAGCATTTT.

V gene TRBV4-2 combines with J gene TRBJ1-3; the D gene is possibly TRBD1 (6 bases). Looked up from germline, CDR1 is LGHNA and CDR2 is YNFKEQ. This CDR3 is 18 amino acids long. V gave up 0 bases and J gave up 3 bases, with 18 bases separating them. CDR3 coding DNA: TGTGCCAGCAGCCAAGATGGAGCAGGGGTAGTCTATGGAAACACCATATATTTT. Amino acids: CASSQDGAGVVYGNTIYF.

The chain recombines TRBV27 with TRBJ2-7, with TRBD1 matching 10 bases. CDR3 length equals 15 residues. Germline CDR1 and CDR2: MNHEY and SMNVEV (reference sequence). V dropped 2 bases and J dropped 2; count of bases not matched to a gene: 3. The CDR3 nucleotides read TGTGCCAGCAGTTTAATAGGACAGGGGGCCTACGAGCAGTACTTC. Residues: CASSLIGQGAYEQYF.

The chain links TRBV12-3 or TRBV12-4 to TRBJ1-2, with 8 bases aligning to TRBD1. This CDR3 is built from 13 residues. J lost 6 bases, V lost 5 bases, and 5 bases had no gene match. The CDR3 protein is CASSPRQGNGYTF. The CDR3 DNA sequence: TGTGCCAGCAGTCCGAGACAGGGGAATGGCTACACCTTC.